This TCR beta chain was profiled in a study of shared clonotypes between healthy human individuals. Profiled with immunoSEQ multiplex PCR; TCRdb holds only in-frame clones, not every one. The sample consists of 1.5 million to 2.5 million clones, approximately 94% of them appearing once. It was CD45RO-negative cells, positively selected for CCR7, that made up naive CD8 cells, with terminally differentiated effector memory CD45RA+ cells excluded. Each sample came from a Caucasian adult donor living in Nashville, Tennessee. This CDR3 is 14 amino acids long. CDR1 and CDR2 (germline): SGHVS, FQNEAQ. Trimming removed 1 base from V and 5 bases from J, with 12 bases in between.

Sequencing used naive CD8+ T cells sorted from blood. This clonotype was obtained from a man between 18 and 35 years old in good health. The V call is TRBV7-8, the J call TRBJ2-7; D is perhaps TRBD1 (5 bases). The CDR3, as DNA: TGTGCCAGCAGCTTAGGCGCAGGGTACGACGAGCAGTACTTC. Translating gives CASSLGAGYDEQYF.